This T cell receptor (beta chain) comes out of a study of patients and donors after allogeneic stem cell transplantation. TCRdb re-called the RT-PCR reads with MiXCR, one entry per CDR3 protein. The table includes over 130,000 distinct CDR3 sequences, about a third detected once. The CDR3 length is 14 residues. V lost 1 base and J 3 bases, leaving 13 bases between the germline ends. Germline V gene lookup returns CDR1 DFQATT and CDR2 SNEGSKA (reference sequence). This chain joins TRBV20-1 and TRBJ2-7; D may match TRBD1 or TRBD2 (6 bases each). This clonotype originated in a human donor who was either an allogeneic HSCT recipient or a stem cell or donor lymphocyte infusion donor (not recorded which). It is not recorded whose cells these are; they may come from a transplant donor. Sequenced input: blood, either unsorted or a sorted T cell fraction (not recorded which). The CDR3 bases are TGCAGTGCTAGAGTAGGGGGGCCCATCTACGAGCAGTACTTC. It yields the protein CSARVGGPIYEQYF.